This is a list of T cell receptor beta chains from one sample in a study of blood T cell repertoires in COVID-19. Produced via immunoSEQ multiplex PCR; TCRdb's table is partial and in-frame only. There are approximately 280,000 clones in the sample; 90% occur only once, and around 1.7% lies in the top ten. The specimen sequenced was PBMCs or T cells enriched from blood (not recorded which). The receptors shown here come from a woman younger than 30 with acute COVID-19. The CDR3 runs from the conserved cysteine through the conserved F or W.

V	J	CDR3
TRBV6-2/TRBV6-3	TRBJ2-3	CASSYRVPGLAGVDSTDTQYF
TRBV4-3	TRBJ2-5	CASSQDVARGAETQYF
TRBV18	TRBJ2-7	CASSPDGGSYEQYF
TRBV5-1	TRBJ1-6	CASSLEGAAALLHF
TRBV6-5	TRBJ2-2	CASIPGVTGELFF
TRBV7-6	TRBJ2-2	CASSLGLAGVGELFF
TRBV25-1	TRBJ1-1	CASSENRVAAFF
TRBV28	TRBJ2-3	CASSLSGPTYTQYF
TRBV4-3	TRBJ1-4	CASSQVSGQNNEKLFF
TRBV19	TRBJ2-1	CASSMSPLLSGRRDDEQFF
TRBV5-8	TRBJ1-2	CASSLIRVGEDGYTF
TRBV11-3	TRBJ1-1	CASSTTGNF
TRBV6-5	TRBJ2-3	CASRFGGDGTQYF
TRBV6-5	TRBJ2-1	CASSPPSGSWYEQFF
TRBV9	TRBJ2-7	CASSTRRREAPIYEQYF
TRBV4-3	TRBJ1-5	CASSQGVGSQPQHF
TRBV12-5	TRBJ2-1	CASGLTDYNEQFF
TRBV19	TRBJ2-5	CASTLNPGTSSKETQYF
TRBV5-1	TRBJ2-3	CASSSESDTQYF
TRBV2	TRBJ2-2	CASSIRTGELFF
TRBV7-2	TRBJ1-6	CASSALQGYSPLHF
TRBV7-2	TRBJ2-3	CASSFIGGSTDTQYF
TRBV19	TRBJ2-7	CASSILGGKGEQYF